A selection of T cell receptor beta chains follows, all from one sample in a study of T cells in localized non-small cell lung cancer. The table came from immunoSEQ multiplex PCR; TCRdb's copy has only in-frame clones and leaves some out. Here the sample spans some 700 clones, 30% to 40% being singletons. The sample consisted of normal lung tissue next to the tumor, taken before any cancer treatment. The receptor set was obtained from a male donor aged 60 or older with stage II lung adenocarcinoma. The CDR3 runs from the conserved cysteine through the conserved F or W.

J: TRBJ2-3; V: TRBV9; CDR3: CASSRENTDTQYF
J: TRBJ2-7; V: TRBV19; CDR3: CASSSRDNYEQYF
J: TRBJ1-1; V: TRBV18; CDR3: CASSLGRGANTEAFF
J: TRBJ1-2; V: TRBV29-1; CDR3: CSVDRWRGRRYGYTF
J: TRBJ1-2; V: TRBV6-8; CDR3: CAISSTGTGEGYTF
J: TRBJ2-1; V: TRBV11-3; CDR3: CASSLNRGGTYNEQFF
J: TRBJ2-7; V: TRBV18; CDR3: CASSPQTGAGEQYF
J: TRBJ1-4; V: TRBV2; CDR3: CASSSGTGNEKLFF
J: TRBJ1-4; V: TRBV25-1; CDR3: CASSENRGPNEKLFF
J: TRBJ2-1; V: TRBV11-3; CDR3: CASSTSGRGLGNEQFF
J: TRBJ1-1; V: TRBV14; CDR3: CASSVLMNTEAFF
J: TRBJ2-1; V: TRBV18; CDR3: CASSPLRDPSYNEQFF